This entry features one T cell receptor (beta chain) sequence. Antigen: not known. This record belongs to a study of CD8+ T cells in alopecia areata. General study findings and limits: TCRs were shared less clearly across patients than in mice, possibly for HLA-related reasons.

The CDR3 sequence is 15 residues long. V shed 4 bases, J shed 7 bases, and the junction held 12 bases outside the gene matches. Germline CDR1 is MGHRA and CDR2 is YSYEKL. Sequencing templates came from extracted RNA that was reverse transcribed into cDNA. Repertoires were generated with immunoSEQ multiplex PCR, while TCRdb's copy carries only in-frame clones and drops some. The table includes 150,000 to 200,000 clones, about 60% detected once. The TCR sequence derives from a human donor with alopecia areata. The gene calls are TRBV4-1 and TRBJ1-2; TRBD1 aligns across 7 bases. This specimen consisted of CD4+ T cells sorted from blood, obtained at week 0. The CDR3 loop reads CASSPQPRDSRGYTF. For the CDR3, the DNA is TGCGCCAGCAGCCCTCAGCCCCGGGACAGTCGTGGCTACACCTTC.